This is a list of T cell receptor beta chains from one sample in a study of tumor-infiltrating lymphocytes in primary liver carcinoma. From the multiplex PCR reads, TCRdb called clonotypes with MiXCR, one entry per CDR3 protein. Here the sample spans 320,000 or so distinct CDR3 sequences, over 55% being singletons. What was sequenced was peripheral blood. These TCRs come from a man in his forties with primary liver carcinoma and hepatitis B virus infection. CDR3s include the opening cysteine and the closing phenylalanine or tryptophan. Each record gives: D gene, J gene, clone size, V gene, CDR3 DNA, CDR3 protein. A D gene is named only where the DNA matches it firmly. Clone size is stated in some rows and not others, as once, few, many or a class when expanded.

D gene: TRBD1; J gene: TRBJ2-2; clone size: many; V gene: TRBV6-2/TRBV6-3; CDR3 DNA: TGTGCCAGCAGCTTTACCCGACAGGGGACCGGGGAGCTGTTTTTT; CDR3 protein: CASSFTRQGTGELFF
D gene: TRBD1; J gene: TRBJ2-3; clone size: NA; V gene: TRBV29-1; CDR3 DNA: TGCAGCGTTGTAGGGGGCGCCACCACAGCTACGCAGTATTTT; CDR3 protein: CSVVGGATTATQYF
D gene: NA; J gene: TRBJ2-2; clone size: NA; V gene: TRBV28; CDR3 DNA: TGTGCCAGCAGAGGCAGCCTGAACACCGGGGAGCTGTTTTTT; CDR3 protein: CASRGSLNTGELFF
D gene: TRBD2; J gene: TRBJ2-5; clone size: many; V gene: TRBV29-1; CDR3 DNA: TGCAGCGTTGAAACTAGCGGGAGGGGGGAGACCCAGTACTTC; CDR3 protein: CSVETSGRGETQYF
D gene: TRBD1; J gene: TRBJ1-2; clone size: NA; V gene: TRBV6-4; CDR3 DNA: TGTGCCAGCAGTGATCTCGGGACAGCCTATGGCTACACCTTC; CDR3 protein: CASSDLGTAYGYTF
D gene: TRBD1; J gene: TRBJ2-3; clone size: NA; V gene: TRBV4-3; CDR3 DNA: TGCGCCAGCAACCTTGGGGACAGGGAGGCGGATACGCAGTATTTT; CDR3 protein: CASNLGDREADTQYF
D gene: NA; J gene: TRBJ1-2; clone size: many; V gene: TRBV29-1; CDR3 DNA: TGCAGCGTCGTTGTACTATCCGGGGGCCATAATGGCTACACCTTC; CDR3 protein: CSVVVLSGGHNGYTF
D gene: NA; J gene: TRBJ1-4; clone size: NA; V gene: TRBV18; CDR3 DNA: TGTGTCAGCTCACCACGGGCAGGGGCGAAGGAAAAACTGTTTTTT; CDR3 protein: CVSSPRAGAKEKLFF
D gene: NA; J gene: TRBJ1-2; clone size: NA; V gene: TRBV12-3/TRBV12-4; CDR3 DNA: TGTGCCAGCAGTTTACCCCCCAGGGACTATGGCTACACCTTC; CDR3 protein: CASSLPPRDYGYTF
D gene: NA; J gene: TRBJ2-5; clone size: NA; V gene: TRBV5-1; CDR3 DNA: TGCGCCAGCAGCTATGGCGACGATCGGCAGACCCAGTACTTC; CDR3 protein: CASSYGDDRQTQYF
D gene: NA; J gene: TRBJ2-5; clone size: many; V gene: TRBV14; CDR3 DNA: TGTGCCAGCAGCCAAGACGGAGGGTGGGACCAAGAGACCCAGTACTTC; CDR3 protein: CASSQDGGWDQETQYF
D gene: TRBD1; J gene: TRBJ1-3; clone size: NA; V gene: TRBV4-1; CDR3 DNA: TGTGCCAGCAGTCGAGGGGGACAGCCCTCTGGAAACACCATATATTTT; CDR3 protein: CASSRGGQPSGNTIYF
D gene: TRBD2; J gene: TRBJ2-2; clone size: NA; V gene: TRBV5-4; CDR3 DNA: TGTGTCAGCAGCTTGACTAGCAGGAGTCGGACCGGGGAGCTGTTCTTT; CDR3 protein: CVSSLTSRSRTGELFF